This TCR beta chain originates from a study of cytomegalovirus exposure and HLA in healthy donors. This CDR3 spans 19 amino acids. Per the germline V gene, CDR1 is LGHNA and CDR2 is YNFKEQ. The trim removed 0 bases at V and 6 bases at J, leaving 16 bases unmatched. A multiplex PCR was run with 60 Vbeta primers and 13 Jbeta primers. Clones were read by immunoSEQ multiplex PCR, and TCRdb kept only the in-frame ones, dropping some. The table has about 150,000 clones, roughly three quarters seen once. Findings and caveats of the study: The authors enumerated roughly 180 TCR beta chains as linked to cytomegalovirus. High sensitivity and specificity were reportedly achieved when the classifier diagnosed cytomegalovirus status.

Healthy people donating bone marrow made up the donors. A word on this clone: Antigen specificity is unknown.

The sequenced sample was PBMCs. This TCR derives from a man between 25 and 39 years old in good health and CMV-seropositive. J is TRBJ2-2 and V is TRBV4-2; 7 bases fit TRBD2. CDR3 amino acids: CASSQDRPLLAYGSGELFF. In DNA form, the CDR3 reads TGTGCCAGCAGCCAAGACCGCCCGCTACTAGCGTATGGGTCCGGGGAGCTGTTTTTT.